This TCR beta chain was identified in a study of cytomegalovirus exposure and HLA in healthy donors. Nominal health characterized the donors when sampled, though unrecorded immune exposures were likely. There are 17 residues in the CDR3. Germline V gene lookup returns CDR1 SEHNR and CDR2 FQNEAQ (reference sequence). V was cut by 1 base and J by 4 bases, with 19 bases left in between. The primer mix had 60 Vbeta and 13 Jbeta primers. Measured with immunoSEQ multiplex PCR; TCRdb has only the in-frame clones, and not every one. The table includes some 200,000 clones, roughly 73% detected once. The sample comprised PBMCs. V is TRBV7-9 and J is TRBJ2-5; weak D call: TRBD1 (5 bases). The source is a woman in her 30s in good health and CMV-seronegative. In nucleotides, the CDR3 is TGTGCCAGCAGCTTAGTCTCCAGGGTACTCTTCGGAGAGACCCAGTACTTC. Translated, it gives CASSLVSRVLFGETQYF.